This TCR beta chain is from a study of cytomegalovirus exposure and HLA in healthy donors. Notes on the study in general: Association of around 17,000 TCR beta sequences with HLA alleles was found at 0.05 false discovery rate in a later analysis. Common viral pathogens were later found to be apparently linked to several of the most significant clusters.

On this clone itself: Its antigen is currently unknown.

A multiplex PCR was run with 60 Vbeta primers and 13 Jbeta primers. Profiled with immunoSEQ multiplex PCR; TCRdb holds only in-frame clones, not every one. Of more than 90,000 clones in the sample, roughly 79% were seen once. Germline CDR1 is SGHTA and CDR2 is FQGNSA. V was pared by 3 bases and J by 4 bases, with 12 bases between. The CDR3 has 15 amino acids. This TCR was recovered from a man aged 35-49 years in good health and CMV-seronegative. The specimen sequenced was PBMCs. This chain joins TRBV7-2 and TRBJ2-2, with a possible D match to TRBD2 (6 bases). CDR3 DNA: TGTGCCAGCAGCTTCTGGGGGGTCCTCACCGGGGAGCTGTTTTTT. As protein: CASSFWGVLTGELFF.